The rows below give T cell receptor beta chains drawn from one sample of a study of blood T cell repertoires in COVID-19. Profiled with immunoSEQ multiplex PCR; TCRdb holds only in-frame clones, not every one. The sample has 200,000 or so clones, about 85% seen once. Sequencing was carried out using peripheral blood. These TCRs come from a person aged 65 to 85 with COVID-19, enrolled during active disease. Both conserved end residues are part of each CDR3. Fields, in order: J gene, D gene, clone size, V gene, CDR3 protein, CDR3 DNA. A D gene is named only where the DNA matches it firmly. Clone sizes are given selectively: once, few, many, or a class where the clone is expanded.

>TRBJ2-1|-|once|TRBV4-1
CASSHRQLNEQFF
TGCGCCAGCAGCCATCGACAGTTGAATGAGCAGTTCTTC
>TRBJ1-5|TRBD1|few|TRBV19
CASSISRGLSNQPQHF
TGTGCCAGTAGTATAAGCAGGGGGCTTAGCAATCAGCCCCAGCATTTT
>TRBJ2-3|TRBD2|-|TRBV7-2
CASSFPTRLLLGGDTQYF
TGTGCCAGCAGCTTTCCCACAAGACTACTCCTGGGGGGGGATACGCAGTATTTT
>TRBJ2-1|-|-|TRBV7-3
CASSLESASNEQFF
TGTGCCAGCAGCTTAGAGTCTGCCTCCAATGAGCAGTTCTTC
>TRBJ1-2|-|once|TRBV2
CASRSVGDYGYTF
TGTGCCAGCAGGAGTGTAGGGGACTATGGCTACACCTTC
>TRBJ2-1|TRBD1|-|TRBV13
CASSGGQGNQRHEQFF
TGTGCCAGCAGCGGGGGACAGGGGAACCAAAGGCATGAGCAGTTCTTC
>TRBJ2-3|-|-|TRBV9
CASSAADTQYF
TGTGCCAGCAGCGCAGCAGATACGCAGTATTTT
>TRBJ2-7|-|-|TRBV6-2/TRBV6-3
CASSSFATLLVGEQYF
TGTGCCAGCAGTTCCTTCGCAACCCTCCTTGTCGGGGAGCAGTACTTC
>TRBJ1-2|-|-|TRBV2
CASMGGAREGYTF
TGTGCCAGCATGGGTGGGGCCAGAGAGGGCTACACCTTC
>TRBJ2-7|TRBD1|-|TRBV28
CASWKLGQGYEQYF
TGTGCCAGCTGGAAGTTGGGACAGGGCTACGAGCAGTACTTC
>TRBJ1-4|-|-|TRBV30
CAWTRQALGELFF
TGTGCCTGGACTCGGCAGGCCCTCGGGGAACTGTTTTTT
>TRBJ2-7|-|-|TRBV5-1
CASSPGNTYEQYF
TGCGCCAGCAGCCCCGGGAACACCTACGAGCAGTACTTC
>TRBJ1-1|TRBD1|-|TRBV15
CATSRRTGLNTEAFF
TGTGCCACCAGCAGAAGGACAGGGCTGAACACTGAAGCTTTCTTT
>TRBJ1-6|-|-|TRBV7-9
CASSFDWTDLSPLHF
TGTGCCAGCAGCTTCGATTGGACAGACCTTTCACCCCTCCACTTT
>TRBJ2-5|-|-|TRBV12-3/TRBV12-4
CASSLSGAETQYF
TGTGCCAGCAGCCTCAGTGGGGCGGAGACCCAGTACTTC
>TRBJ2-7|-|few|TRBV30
CAWSLGVQDDYEQYF
TGTGCCTGGAGCCTAGGGGTGCAGGACGACTACGAGCAGTACTTC
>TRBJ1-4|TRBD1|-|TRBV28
CASRGQGVWEKLFF
TGTGCCAGCAGGGGGCAGGGGGTGTGGGAAAAACTGTTTTTT
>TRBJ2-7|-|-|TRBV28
CASSLRGGHSYEQYF
TGTGCCAGCAGTTTGAGGGGGGGACACTCCTACGAGCAGTACTTC
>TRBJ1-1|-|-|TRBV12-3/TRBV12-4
CASSLAAGAEAFF
TGTGCCAGCAGTTTAGCCGCGGGGGCTGAAGCTTTCTTT
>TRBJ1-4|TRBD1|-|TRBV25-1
CASSVRGRGKLFF
TGTGCCAGCTCTGTCAGGGGGCGCGGAAAACTGTTTTTT
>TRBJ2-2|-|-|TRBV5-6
CASSLGVYSTGELFF
TGTGCCAGCAGCTTGGGCGTCTATTCCACCGGGGAGCTGTTTTTT
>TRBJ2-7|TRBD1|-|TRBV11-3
CASSFGGQGQQYF
TGTGCCAGCAGCTTTGGGGGACAGGGCCAGCAGTACTTC
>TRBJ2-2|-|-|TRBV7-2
CASRGAPNTGELFF
TGTGCCAGCAGGGGGGCACCGAACACCGGGGAGCTGTTTTTT
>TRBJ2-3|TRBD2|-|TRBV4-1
CASSLRRTSGGFTDTQYF
TGCGCCAGCAGCCTGAGGCGGACTAGCGGGGGGTTCACAGATACGCAGTATTTT
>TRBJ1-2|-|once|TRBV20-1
CSASWAERGYGYTF
TGCAGTGCTAGTTGGGCCGAAAGGGGCTATGGCTACACCTTC
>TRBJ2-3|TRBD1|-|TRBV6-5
CASRRRGQTADTQYF
TGTGCCAGCAGACGCAGGGGGCAGACGGCAGATACGCAGTATTTT
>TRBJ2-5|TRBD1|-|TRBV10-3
CAIRGGDSYQETQYF
TGTGCCATCAGGGGTGGGGACAGCTACCAAGAGACCCAGTACTTC
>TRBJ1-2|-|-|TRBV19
CASSPFGPVSNYGYTF
TGTGCCAGTAGTCCGTTTGGTCCAGTCTCTAACTATGGCTACACCTTC
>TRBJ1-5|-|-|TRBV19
CASSTSLDQPQHF
TGTGCCAGTAGTACCTCTCTTGATCAGCCCCAGCATTTT